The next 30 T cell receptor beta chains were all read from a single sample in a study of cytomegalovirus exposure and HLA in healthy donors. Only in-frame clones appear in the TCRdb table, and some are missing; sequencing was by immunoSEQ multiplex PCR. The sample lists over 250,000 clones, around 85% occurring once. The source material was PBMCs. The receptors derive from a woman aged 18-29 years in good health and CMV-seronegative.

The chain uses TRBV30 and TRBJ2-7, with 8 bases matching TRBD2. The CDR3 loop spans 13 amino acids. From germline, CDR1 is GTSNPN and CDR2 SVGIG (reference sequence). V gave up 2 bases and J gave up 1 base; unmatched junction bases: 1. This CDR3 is CAWSSGSSYEQYF. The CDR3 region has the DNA TGTGCCTGGAGTAGCGGGAGTTCCTACGAGCAGTACTTC.

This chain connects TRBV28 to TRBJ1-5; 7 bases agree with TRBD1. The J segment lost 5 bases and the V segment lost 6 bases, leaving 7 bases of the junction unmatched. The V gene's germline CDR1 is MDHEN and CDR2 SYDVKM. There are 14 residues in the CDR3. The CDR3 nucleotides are TGTGCCAGCAGCCTTGACAGGGTACATCAGCCCCAGCATTTT. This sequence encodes CASSLDRVHQPQHF.

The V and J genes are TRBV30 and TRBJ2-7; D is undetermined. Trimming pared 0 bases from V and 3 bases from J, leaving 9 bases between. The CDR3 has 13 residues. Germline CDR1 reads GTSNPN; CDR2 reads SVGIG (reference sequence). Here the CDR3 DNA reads TGTGCCTGGAGTGTACAGCCTTTCTACGAGCAGTACTTC. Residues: CAWSVQPFYEQYF.

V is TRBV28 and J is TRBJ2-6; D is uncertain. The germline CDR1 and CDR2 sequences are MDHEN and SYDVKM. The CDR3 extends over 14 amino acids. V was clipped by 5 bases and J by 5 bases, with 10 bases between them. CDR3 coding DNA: TGTGCCAGCAGTGCCGTAGATTGGGCCAACGTCCTGACTTTC. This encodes CASSAVDWANVLTF.

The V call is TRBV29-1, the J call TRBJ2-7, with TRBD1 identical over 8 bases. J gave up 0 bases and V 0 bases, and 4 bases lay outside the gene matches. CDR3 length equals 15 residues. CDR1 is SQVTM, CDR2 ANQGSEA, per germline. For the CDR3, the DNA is TGCAGCGTTGAAGACTCACAGGGGGACTCCTACGAGCAGTACTTC. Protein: CSVEDSQGDSYEQYF.

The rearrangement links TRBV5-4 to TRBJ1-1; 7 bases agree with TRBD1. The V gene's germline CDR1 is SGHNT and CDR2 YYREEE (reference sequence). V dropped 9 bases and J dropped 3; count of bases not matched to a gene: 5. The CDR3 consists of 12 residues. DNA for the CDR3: TGTGCCACCCGCACAGGGGACACTGAAGCTTTCTTT. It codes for CATRTGDTEAFF.

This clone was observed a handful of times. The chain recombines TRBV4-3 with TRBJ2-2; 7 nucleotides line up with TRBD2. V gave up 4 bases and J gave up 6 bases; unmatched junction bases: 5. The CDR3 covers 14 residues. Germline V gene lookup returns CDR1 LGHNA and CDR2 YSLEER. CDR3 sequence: CASSPREGSGELFF. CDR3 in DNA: TGCGCCAGCAGCCCCAGGGAGGGGTCCGGGGAGCTGTTTTTT.

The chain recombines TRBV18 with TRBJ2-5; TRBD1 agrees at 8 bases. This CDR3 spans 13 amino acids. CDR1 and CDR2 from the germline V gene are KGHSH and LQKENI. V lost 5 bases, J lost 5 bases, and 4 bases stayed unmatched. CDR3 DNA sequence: TGTGCCAGCTCAAGACAGGGGAAGGAGACCCAGTACTTC. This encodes CASSRQGKETQYF.

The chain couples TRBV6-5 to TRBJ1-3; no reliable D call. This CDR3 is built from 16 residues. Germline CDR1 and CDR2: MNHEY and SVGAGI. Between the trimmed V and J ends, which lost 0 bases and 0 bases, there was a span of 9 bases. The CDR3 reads CASSYSGESSGNTIYF. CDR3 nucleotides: TGTGCCAGCAGTTACTCCGGGGAAAGCTCTGGAAACACCATATATTTT.

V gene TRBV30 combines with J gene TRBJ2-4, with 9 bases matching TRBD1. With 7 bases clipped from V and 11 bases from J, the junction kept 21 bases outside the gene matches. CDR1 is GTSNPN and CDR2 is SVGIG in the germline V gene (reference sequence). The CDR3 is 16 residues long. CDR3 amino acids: CALMSGTGWAKRVQYF. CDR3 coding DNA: TGTGCCTTGATGTCCGGGACAGGGTGGGCCAAGAGGGTTCAGTACTTC. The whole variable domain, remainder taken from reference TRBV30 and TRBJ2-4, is SQTIHQWPATLVQPVGSPLSLECTVEGTSNPNLYWYRQAAGRGLQLLFYSVGIGQISSEVPQNLSASRPQDRQFILSSKKLLLSDSGFYLCALMSGTGWAKRVQYFGAGTRLSVL.

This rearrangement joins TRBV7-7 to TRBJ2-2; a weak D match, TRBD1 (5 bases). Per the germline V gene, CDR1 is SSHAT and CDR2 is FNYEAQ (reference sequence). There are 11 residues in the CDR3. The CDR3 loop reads CAIRAGGELFF. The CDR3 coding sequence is TGTGCTATCAGGGCCGGCGGGGAGCTGTTTTTT. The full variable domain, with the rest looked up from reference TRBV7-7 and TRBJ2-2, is GAGVSQSPRYKVTKRGQDVTLRCDPISSHATLYWYQQALGQGPEFLTYFNYEAQPDKSGLPSDRFSAERPEGSISTLTIQRTEQRDSAMYRCAIRAGGELFFGEGSRLTVL.

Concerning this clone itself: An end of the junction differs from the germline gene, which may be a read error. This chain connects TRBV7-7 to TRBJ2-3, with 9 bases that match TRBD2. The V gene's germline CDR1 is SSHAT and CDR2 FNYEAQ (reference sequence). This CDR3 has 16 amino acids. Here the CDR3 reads CASSLGAGGEADTQYF. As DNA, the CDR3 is TGTGCTAGCAGCTTAGGAGCGGGGGGAGAGGCAGATACGCAGTATTTT. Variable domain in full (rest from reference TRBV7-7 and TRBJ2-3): GAGVSQSPRYKVTKRGQDVTLRCDPISSHATLYWYQQALGQGPEFLTYFNYEAQPDKSGLPSDRFSAERPEGSISTLTIQRTEQRDSAMYRCASSLGAGGEADTQYFGPGTRLTVL.

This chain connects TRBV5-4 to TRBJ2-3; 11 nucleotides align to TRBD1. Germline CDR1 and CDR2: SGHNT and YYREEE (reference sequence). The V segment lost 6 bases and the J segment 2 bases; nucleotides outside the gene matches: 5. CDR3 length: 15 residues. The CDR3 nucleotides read TGTGCCAGCACCCCGGGACAGGGGGTCACAGATACGCAGTATTTT. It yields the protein CASTPGQGVTDTQYF.

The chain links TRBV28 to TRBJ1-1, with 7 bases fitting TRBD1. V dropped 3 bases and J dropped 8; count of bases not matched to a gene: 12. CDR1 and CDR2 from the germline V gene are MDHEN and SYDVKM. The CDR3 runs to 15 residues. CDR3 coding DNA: TGTGCCAGCAGTTTTCCGGGACAGCCTGAAAAGGAAGCTTTCTTT. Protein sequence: CASSFPGQPEKEAFF.

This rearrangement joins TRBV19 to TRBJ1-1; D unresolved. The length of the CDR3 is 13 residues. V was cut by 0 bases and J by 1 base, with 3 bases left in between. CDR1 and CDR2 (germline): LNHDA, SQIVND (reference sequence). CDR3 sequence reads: CASSIEQNTEAFF. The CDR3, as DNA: TGTGCCAGTAGTATAGAACAGAACACTGAAGCTTTCTTT.

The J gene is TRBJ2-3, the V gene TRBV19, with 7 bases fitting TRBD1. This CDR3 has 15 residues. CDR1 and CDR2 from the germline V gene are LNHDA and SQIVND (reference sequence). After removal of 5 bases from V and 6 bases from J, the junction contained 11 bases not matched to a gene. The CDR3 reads CASSQSGGRGDTQYF. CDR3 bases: TGTGCCAGTAGTCAGTCAGGGGGTAGGGGGGATACGCAGTATTTT.

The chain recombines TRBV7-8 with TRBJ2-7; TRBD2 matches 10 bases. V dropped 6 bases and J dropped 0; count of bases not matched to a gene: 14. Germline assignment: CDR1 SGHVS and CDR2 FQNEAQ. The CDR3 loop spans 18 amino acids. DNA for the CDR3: TGTGCCAGCAGTGCGAGGCTAGCGGGGGCGACGCTCTCCTACGAGCAGTACTTC. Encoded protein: CASSARLAGATLSYEQYF.

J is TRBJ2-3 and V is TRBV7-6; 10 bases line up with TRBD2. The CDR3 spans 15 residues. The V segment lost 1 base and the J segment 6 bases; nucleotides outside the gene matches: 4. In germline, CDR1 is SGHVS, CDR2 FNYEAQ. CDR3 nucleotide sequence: TGTGCCAGCAGCTTAGAAGCGGGAGGGACCGATACGCAGTATTTT. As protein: CASSLEAGGTDTQYF.

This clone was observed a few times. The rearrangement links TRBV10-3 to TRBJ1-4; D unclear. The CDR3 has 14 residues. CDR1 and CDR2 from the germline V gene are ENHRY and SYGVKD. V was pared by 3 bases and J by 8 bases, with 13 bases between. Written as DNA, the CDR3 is TGTGCCATCAGTGATCGAGGAAGTGAGGAAAAACTGTTTTTT. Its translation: CAISDRGSEEKLFF.

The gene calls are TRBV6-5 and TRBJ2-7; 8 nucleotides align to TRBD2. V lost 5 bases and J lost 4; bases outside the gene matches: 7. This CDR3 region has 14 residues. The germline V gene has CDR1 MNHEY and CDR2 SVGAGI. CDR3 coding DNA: TGTGCCAGCAGTAAGGTAGCGGGGCCGTACGAGCAGTACTTC. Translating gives CASSKVAGPYEQYF.

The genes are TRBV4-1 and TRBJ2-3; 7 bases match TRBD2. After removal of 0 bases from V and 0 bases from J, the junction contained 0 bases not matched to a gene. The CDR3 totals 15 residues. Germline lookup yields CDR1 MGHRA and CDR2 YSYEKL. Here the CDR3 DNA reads TGCGCCAGCAGCCAAGAGGGACTAAGCACAGATACGCAGTATTTT. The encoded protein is CASSQEGLSTDTQYF.

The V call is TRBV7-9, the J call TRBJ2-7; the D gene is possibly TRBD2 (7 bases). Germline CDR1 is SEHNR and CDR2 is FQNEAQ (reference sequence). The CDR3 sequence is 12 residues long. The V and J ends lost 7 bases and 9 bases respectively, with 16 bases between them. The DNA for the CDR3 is TGTGCCAGCACTCGGGGGGCATGGGGGCAGTACTTC. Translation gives CASTRGAWGQYF. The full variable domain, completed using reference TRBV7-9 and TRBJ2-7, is DTGVSQNPRHKITKRGQNVTFRCDPISEHNRLYWYRQTLGQGPEFLTYFQNEAQLEKSRLLSDRFSAERPKGSFSTLEIQRTEQGDSAMYLCASTRGAWGQYFGPGTRLTVT.

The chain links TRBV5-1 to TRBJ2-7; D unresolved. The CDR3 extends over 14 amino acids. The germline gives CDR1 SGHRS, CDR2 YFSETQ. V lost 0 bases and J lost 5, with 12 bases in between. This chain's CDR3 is CASSLGLVMDEQYF. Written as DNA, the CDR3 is TGCGCCAGCAGCTTGGGGTTAGTCATGGACGAGCAGTACTTC.

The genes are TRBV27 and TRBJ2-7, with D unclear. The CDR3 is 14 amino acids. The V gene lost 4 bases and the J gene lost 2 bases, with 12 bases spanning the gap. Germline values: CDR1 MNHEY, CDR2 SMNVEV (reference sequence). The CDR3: CASSWSPQAYEQYF. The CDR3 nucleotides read TGTGCCAGCAGTTGGTCCCCTCAGGCCTACGAGCAGTACTTC.

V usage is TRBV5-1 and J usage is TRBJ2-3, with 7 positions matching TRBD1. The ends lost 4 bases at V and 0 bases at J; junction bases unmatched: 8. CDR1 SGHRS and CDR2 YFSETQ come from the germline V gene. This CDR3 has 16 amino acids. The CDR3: CASSPLTGYSTDTQYF. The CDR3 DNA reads TGCGCCAGCAGCCCATTGACAGGGTACAGCACAGATACGCAGTATTTT.

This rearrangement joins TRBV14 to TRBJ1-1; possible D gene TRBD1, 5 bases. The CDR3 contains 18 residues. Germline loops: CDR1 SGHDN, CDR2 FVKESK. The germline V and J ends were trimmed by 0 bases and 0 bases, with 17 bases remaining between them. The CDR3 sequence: CASSQEGLGRIMNTEAFF. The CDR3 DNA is TGTGCCAGCAGCCAAGAGGGGTTGGGGCGGATCATGAACACTGAAGCTTTCTTT.

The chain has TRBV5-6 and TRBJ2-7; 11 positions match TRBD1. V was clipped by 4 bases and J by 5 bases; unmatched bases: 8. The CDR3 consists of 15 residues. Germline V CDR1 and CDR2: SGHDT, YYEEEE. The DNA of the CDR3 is TGTGCCAGCAGCGGAACCGGACAGGGGGCCCACGAGCAGTACTTC. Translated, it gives CASSGTGQGAHEQYF.

CDR3 bases: TGTGCCAGCAGCTCTAGGCACAGGTTCACAGATACGCAGTATTTT. It encodes CASSSRHRFTDTQYF. This chain connects TRBV7-2 to TRBJ2-3; D is possibly TRBD1 (5 bases). V was shortened by 4 bases and J by 2 bases, with 13 bases between the two germline ends. The germline V gene encodes CDR1 SGHTA and CDR2 FQGNSA. This CDR3 spans 15 amino acids.

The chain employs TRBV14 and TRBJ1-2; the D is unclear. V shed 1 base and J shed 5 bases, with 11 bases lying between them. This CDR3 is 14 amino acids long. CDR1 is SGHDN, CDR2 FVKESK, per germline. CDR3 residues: CASSQGNSNYGYTF. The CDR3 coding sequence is TGTGCCAGCAGCCAAGGGAACAGTAATTATGGCTACACCTTC. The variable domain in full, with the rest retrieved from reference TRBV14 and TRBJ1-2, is EAGVTQFPSHSVIEKGQTVTLRCDPISGHDNLYWYRRVMGKEIKFLLHFVKESKQDESGMPNNRFLAERTGGTYSTLKVQPAELEDSGVYFCASSQGNSNYGYTFGSGTRLTVV.

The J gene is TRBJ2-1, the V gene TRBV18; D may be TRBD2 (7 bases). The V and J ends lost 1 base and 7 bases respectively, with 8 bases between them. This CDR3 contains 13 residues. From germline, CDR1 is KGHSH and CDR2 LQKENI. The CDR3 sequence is CASSPQGGNEQFF. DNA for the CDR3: TGTGCCAGCTCACCACAGGGGGGGAATGAGCAGTTCTTC.